The TCR beta chain described here comes from a study of T cell changes during pregnancy in multiple sclerosis. The CDR3 consists of 14 residues. Germline lookup yields CDR1 MDHEN and CDR2 SYDVKM. The V and J ends lost 5 bases and 4 bases respectively, with 14 bases between them. The assay was immunoSEQ multiplex PCR, and TCRdb's table has in-frame clones only and misses some. The profile shows around 83,000 clones, 85% to 95% of them singletons. The chain uses TRBV28 and TRBJ1-2, with a tentative D call TRBD1 (5 bases). The receptor was isolated from a female donor with multiple sclerosis, enrolled in a pregnancy study. The sequencing used CD4+ T cells from peripheral blood mononuclear cells, collected in the second trimester of pregnancy. For the CDR3, the DNA is TGTGCCAGCAGTATCGGACAAGGCTTCTATGGCTACACCTTC. Encoded protein: CASSIGQGFYGYTF.